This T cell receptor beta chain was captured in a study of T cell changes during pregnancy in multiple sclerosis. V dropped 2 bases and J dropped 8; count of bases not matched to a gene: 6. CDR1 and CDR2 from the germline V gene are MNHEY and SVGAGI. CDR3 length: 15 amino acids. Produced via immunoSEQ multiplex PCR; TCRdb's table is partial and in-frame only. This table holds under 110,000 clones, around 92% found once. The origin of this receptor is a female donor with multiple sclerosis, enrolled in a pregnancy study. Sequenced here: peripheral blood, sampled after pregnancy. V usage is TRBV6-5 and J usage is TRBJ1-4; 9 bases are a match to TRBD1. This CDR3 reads CASSYKQGAREKLFF. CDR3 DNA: TGTGCCAGCAGTTACAAACAGGGGGCTCGGGAAAAACTGTTTTTT.